Listed here are 29 T cell receptor beta chains from one sample, sequenced in a study of vaccination effects on CD4 cells after COVID-19. Prior to sequencing, the ViraFEST assay stimulated PBMC with viral peptide pools, which expanded the antigen-specific CD4+ T cells. When nine to ten days of culture had elapsed, CD4+ T cells were isolated. Subjects were given two BNT162b2 or mRNA-1273 vaccine doses. Data came from immunoSEQ multiplex PCR; TCRdb stores just in-frame clones and leaves some out. Altogether nearly 30,000 clones are present, under 85% being singletons, with the ten largest covering roughly 15%. The antigens of these receptors remain unknown. This material consisted of CD4+ T cells from PBMCs cultured with HCoV-OC43 spike peptides, taken after COVID-19 vaccination. This sample's subset: HCoV-OC43 spike overlapping peptide pool stimulation. The receptor set was obtained from a human donor who received a COVID-19 vaccine.

V and J are TRBV6-5 and TRBJ1-3; D remains ambiguous. Germline CDR1 reads MNHEY; CDR2 reads SVGAGI. Trimming cost V 7 bases and J 0 bases, with 7 bases left between them. The CDR3 sequence is 13 residues long. CDR3 protein: CASTQSSGNTIYF. The CDR3 DNA sequence: TGTGCCAGCACTCAAAGCTCTGGAAACACCATATATTTT.

This clone was recorded a few times. V is TRBV10-1 and J is TRBJ2-5; D is unresolved. The CDR3 is made up of 13 amino acids. CDR1 WNHNN and CDR2 SYGVQD come from the germline V gene (reference sequence). V was shortened by 3 bases and J by 5 bases, with 10 bases between the two germline ends. CDR3 bases: TGCGCCAGCAGTGATGCACATTCTGAGACCCAGTACTTC. Protein: CASSDAHSETQYF.

The V call is TRBV5-4, the J call TRBJ2-6, with D perhaps matching TRBD2 (6 bases). Germline lookup yields CDR1 SGHNT and CDR2 YYREEE (reference sequence). V was pared by 4 bases and J by 6 bases, with 17 bases between. The CDR3 is 16 amino acids. The CDR3 sequence is CASSQGLISQANVLTF. The CDR3 DNA reads as TGTGCCAGCAGCCAGGGACTTATCTCTCAGGCCAACGTCCTGACTTTC.

The chain recombines TRBV5-8 with TRBJ2-1; 7 nucleotides align to TRBD1. Germline trimming cut 6 bases from V and 6 bases from J; bases unmatched to any gene: 6. The CDR3 runs 13 residues. Germline values: CDR1 SGHTS, CDR2 YDEGEE. The CDR3 DNA reads TGTGCCAGCACCCGACAGGGCCTCAATGAGCAGTTCTTC. It is translated as CASTRQGLNEQFF.

This clone was observed a handful of times. This CDR3 is CASSYKGDGNTIYF. The DNA for the CDR3 is TGTGCCAGCAGTTACAAGGGGGACGGAAACACCATATATTTT. The chain has TRBV6-5 and TRBJ1-3; D is perhaps TRBD1 (6 bases). Deletions cut 2 bases from V and 4 bases from J, with 9 bases between. Germline V gene data show CDR1 as MNHEY and CDR2 as SVGAGI. This CDR3 has 14 residues.

The chain combines TRBV6-4 with TRBJ2-1; 7 nucleotides align to TRBD2. Trimming at V came to 3 bases and at J to 5 bases, leaving 1 base not matched to a gene. The CDR3 length is 13 residues. Germline V gene lookup returns CDR1 MRHNA and CDR2 SNTAGT. CDR3 protein: CASSEREHNEQFF. The CDR3, as DNA: TGTGCCAGCAGTGAGCGGGAGCACAATGAGCAGTTCTTC.

In this sample, this clone turned up a few times. The chain has TRBV27 and TRBJ2-7; D is perhaps TRBD1 (6 bases). The CDR3 covers 13 residues. Germline V gives CDR1 MNHEY, CDR2 SMNVEV (reference sequence). V gave up 2 bases and J gave up 3 bases, with 8 bases separating them. In DNA, the CDR3 is TGTGCCAGCAGTTTAACAGGGATCTACGAGCAGTACTTC. Residues: CASSLTGIYEQYF.

V is TRBV7-2 and J is TRBJ2-3; D is unclear. The germline CDR1 and CDR2 sequences are SGHTA and FQGNSA. The germline V and J ends were trimmed by 3 bases and 2 bases, with 6 bases remaining between them. This CDR3 spans 13 amino acids. The CDR3 DNA reads as TGTGCCAGCAGCTTTCAGGTCACAGATACGCAGTATTTT. It codes for CASSFQVTDTQYF. Drawing the rest from reference TRBV7-2 and TRBJ2-3, the complete variable domain is GAGVSQSPSNKVTEKGKDVELRCDPISGHTALYWYRQSLGQGLEFLIYFQGNSAPDKSGLPSDRFSAERTGGSVSTLTIQRTQQEDSAVYLCASSFQVTDTQYFGPGTRLTVL.

This clone was seen once. The V gene is TRBV29-1, the J gene TRBJ1-4, with D uncertain. The V end was cut by 4 bases, the J end by 3 bases, with 9 bases between. CDR3 length: 13 amino acids. Germline CDR1 and CDR2: SQVTM and ANQGSEA. CDR3 nucleotides: TGCAGCGTTGCGGGCTCTGCTAATGAAAAACTGTTTTTT. Translation: CSVAGSANEKLFF.

V and J are TRBV24-1 and TRBJ2-1; 13 nucleotides line up with TRBD2. CDR1 KGHDR and CDR2 SFDVKD come from the germline V gene. V lost 3 bases, J lost 7 bases, and 2 bases stayed unmatched. This CDR3 contains 15 residues. The CDR3 sequence is CATSDTSGGVNEQFF. DNA for the CDR3: TGTGCCACCAGTGATACTAGCGGGGGGGTAAATGAGCAGTTCTTC.

The chain joins TRBV21-1 to TRBJ1-6; TRBD1, the D gene given by the table, was not confirmed from the DNA. TRBV21-1 is a recognized pseudogene. The CDR3 totals 15 residues. CDR3 DNA sequence: TGTGCCAGCAGCGACGGGGACAGGGGGGGTTCACCCCTCCACTTT. Translated: CASSDGDRGGSPLHF.

This chain connects TRBV11-3 to TRBJ2-3; possibly TRBD1 for D (6 bases). Trimming took 2 bases from V and 9 from J, leaving 21 bases between them. The CDR3 length is 16 residues. Germline assignment: CDR1 SGHNT and CDR2 YENEEA. CDR3 sequence reads: CASSLIRAPGVVTQYF. For the CDR3, the DNA is TGTGCCAGCAGCTTAATCCGCGCCCCAGGGGTTGTGACGCAGTATTTT.

The rearrangement uses TRBV30 and TRBJ1-5, with unresolved D. Germline-derived CDR1 and CDR2 are GTSNPN and SVGIG (reference sequence). CDR3 size: 13 residues. The V and J ends lost 3 bases and 2 bases respectively, with 8 bases between them. CDR3 nucleotides: TGTGCCTGGAGCAAATTAGGCAATCAGCCCCAGCATTTT. It codes for CAWSKLGNQPQHF. Full variable domain (rest looked up from reference TRBV30 and TRBJ1-5): SQTIHQWPATLVQPVGSPLSLECTVEGTSNPNLYWYRQAAGRGLQLLFYSVGIGQISSEVPQNLSASRPQDRQFILSSKKLLLSDSGFYLCAWSKLGNQPQHFGDGTRLSIL.

As DNA, the CDR3 is TGCGCCAGCAGCCAAGGGAGCCGGACAGAGCTGAGGGATGAGCAGTTCTTC. It yields the protein CASSQGSRTELRDEQFF. The rearrangement joins TRBV4-1 to TRBJ2-1; the D gene is possibly TRBD1 (6 bases). The germline V gene has CDR1 MGHRA and CDR2 YSYEKL. This CDR3 spans 17 amino acids. Trimming removed 1 base at V and 8 bases at J, with 21 bases between.

The CDR3 is CASSQKSGSLRHEQYF. The CDR3, as DNA: TGTGCCAGCAGTCAAAAAAGCGGGAGCCTCCGCCACGAGCAGTACTTC. The V gene is TRBV27, the J gene TRBJ2-7; 8 positions agree with TRBD2. V dropped 5 bases and J dropped 5; count of bases not matched to a gene: 14. There are 16 residues in the CDR3. The germline V gene encodes CDR1 MNHEY and CDR2 SMNVEV (reference sequence).

This clone has only a few counts. The rearrangement uses TRBV6-5 and TRBJ1-2; possibly TRBD1 for D (6 bases). The ends were cut back, 4 bases at V and 8 bases at J, with 20 bases in the middle. Looked up from germline, CDR1 is MNHEY and CDR2 is SVGAGI. The CDR3 has 15 amino acids. The CDR3 reads CASSWLGGARGGYTF. In nucleotides, the CDR3 is TGTGCCAGCAGTTGGCTGGGGGGGGCGCGAGGGGGCTACACCTTC.

The genes are TRBV5-5 and TRBJ1-4; TRBD1 agrees at 8 bases. V was clipped by 4 bases and J by 7 bases; unmatched bases: 12. CDR3 size: 16 residues. Germline values: CDR1 SGHKS, CDR2 YYEKEE (reference sequence). The CDR3 nucleotides read TGTGCCAGCAGCCTAAACCCCGACAGGGGTACTGAAAAACTGTTTTTT. The encoded protein is CASSLNPDRGTEKLFF.

In its sample, this clone was seen a few times. This rearrangement joins TRBV10-3 to TRBJ1-2; D is possibly TRBD1 (5 bases). This CDR3 has 15 amino acids. Germline V CDR1 and CDR2: ENHRY, SYGVKD. V lost 3 bases to trimming and J lost 6 bases, with 17 bases between them. CDR3 bases: TGTGCCATCAGTGAACCAAGGGGAATAAGGGATGGCTACACCTTC. It codes for CAISEPRGIRDGYTF.

The chain couples TRBV9 to TRBJ2-3, with D uncertain. V gave up 7 bases and J gave up 0 bases, with 9 bases separating them. The V gene's germline CDR1 is SGDLS and CDR2 YYNGEE. The CDR3 is 13 residues long. Here the CDR3 DNA reads TGTGCCAGCTACAGACCTAGCACAGATACGCAGTATTTT. Amino acid sequence: CASYRPSTDTQYF.

A word on this clone: Different DNA sequences within this sample yield the same CDR3. This rearrangement joins TRBV19 to TRBJ1-1, with a tentative D call TRBD1 (5 bases). CDR3 length equals 13 residues. The V end lost 5 bases, the J end lost 2 bases, and 9 bases lay between the germline ends. Per the germline V gene, CDR1 is LNHDA and CDR2 is SQIVND (reference sequence). The CDR3 reads CASSSGLNTEAFF. In DNA form, the CDR3 reads TGTGCCAGTAGTTCGGGGCTTAACACTGAAGCTTTCTTT.

This clone was counted once. The V and J genes are TRBV18 and TRBJ2-7; 15 bases are shared with TRBD2. CDR1 KGHSH and CDR2 LQKENI come from the germline V gene. The CDR3 consists of 16 residues. With 3 bases clipped from V and 4 bases from J, the junction kept 4 bases outside the gene matches. The CDR3 DNA reads as TGTGCCAGCTCACCCGGGACTAGCGGGGGGACGTACGAGCAGTACTTC. It encodes CASSPGTSGGTYEQYF.

The chain recombines TRBV7-8 with TRBJ2-1, with 9 bases lining up with TRBD2. Germline V gives CDR1 SGHVS, CDR2 FQNEAQ. V trimming: 6 bases; J trimming: 10 bases; junction bases outside the gene matches: 19. This CDR3 has 17 amino acids. CDR3 protein: CASSQSVAGVRVGEQFF. CDR3 in DNA: TGTGCCAGCAGTCAATCAGTAGCGGGAGTGAGAGTGGGGGAGCAGTTCTTC.

The chain joins TRBV10-3 to TRBJ2-7; 7 bases are a match to TRBD2. J was trimmed by 2 bases and V by 5 bases; bases with no gene match: 3. The germline gives CDR1 ENHRY, CDR2 SYGVKD. CDR3 length equals 13 residues. The CDR3 nucleotides are TGTGCCATCAGTAGGACTAGTGCCTACGAGCAGTACTTC. It codes for CAISRTSAYEQYF.

The chain uses TRBV7-6 and TRBJ1-6; D is uncertain. Trimming took 5 bases from V and 6 from J, leaving 8 bases between them. Looked up from germline, CDR1 is SGHVS and CDR2 is FNYEAQ. The CDR3 runs to 13 residues. In DNA form, the CDR3 reads TGTGCCAGCAGCCTAGGAGTTAATTCACCCCTCCACTTT. It is translated as CASSLGVNSPLHF.

This clone was detected once. In nucleotides, the CDR3 is TGCGCCAGCAGCCAAACACACCGGGACAGGGAGGGTGAAAAACTGTTTTTT. It translates to CASSQTHRDREGEKLFF. The chain couples TRBV4-1 to TRBJ1-4, with TRBD1 identical over 9 bases. CDR1 and CDR2 (germline): MGHRA, YSYEKL. The CDR3 sequence is 17 residues long. V dropped 2 bases and J dropped 7; count of bases not matched to a gene: 11.

The V gene is TRBV9, the J gene TRBJ1-5; a weak D match, TRBD1 (6 bases). The CDR3 runs to 16 residues. Germline V gives CDR1 SGDLS, CDR2 YYNGEE. V was shortened by 0 bases and J by 2 bases, with 12 bases between the two germline ends. CDR3 DNA sequence: TGTGCCAGCAGCGTAGACCAGGGGTCGGGCAATCAGCCCCAGCATTTT. Protein sequence: CASSVDQGSGNQPQHF.

This chain connects TRBV7-2 to TRBJ2-7, with D maybe TRBD2 (6 bases). This CDR3 is built from 17 residues. V shed 5 bases and J shed 0 bases, with 20 bases lying between them. Germline values: CDR1 SGHTA, CDR2 FQGNSA. The CDR3 bases are TGTGCCAGCAGCCAAAATTTTCGCACCGGGAGCTCCTACGAGCAGTACTTC. Its protein is CASSQNFRTGSSYEQYF.

This clone came up once. The rearrangement joins TRBV25-1 to TRBJ2-7; D perhaps matches TRBD2 (5 bases). In germline, CDR1 is MGHDK, CDR2 SYGVNS. The CDR3 totals 15 residues. V lost 3 bases and J 6 bases, leaving 18 bases between the germline ends. The CDR3 region is CASSDHRTLVVEQYF. As DNA, the CDR3 is TGTGCCAGCAGTGATCATCGGACTCTAGTTGTCGAGCAGTACTTC.

This clone has a handful of counts. V usage is TRBV29-1 and J usage is TRBJ1-2, with D possibly matching TRBD1 (6 bases). The CDR3 is made up of 13 amino acids. Germline V gene data show CDR1 as SQVTM and CDR2 as ANQGSEA. Trimming took off 6 bases at V and 5 bases at J, with 16 bases between the two ends. The CDR3 DNA reads as TGCAGCGTCCGAAAGGGGGGTGATTATGGCTACACCTTC. Protein: CSVRKGGDYGYTF.